The 30 T cell receptor beta chains presented below share a single source sample, sequenced in a study of T-cell reconstitution after alpha-beta-depleted transplantation in children. The authors prepared the TCRbeta library with unique molecular identifiers. TCRdb analysed the PCR reads with MiXCR anew, one entry per CDR3 protein. The sample gives approximately 150,000 distinct CDR3 sequences, 8.5% to 10% of which show up once; 15% to 20% is in the top ten. The input for sequencing was PBMCs, mostly from graft donor cells, taken 180 days after TCRalphabeta/CD19-depleted stem cell transplant. The receptors come from a female patient aged 2-15 years who had a stem cell transplant for congenital amegakaryocytic thrombocytopenia, so the T cells may come from the graft donor.

This clonotype was recorded at least ten times. The gene calls are TRBV4-2 and TRBJ1-2; D remains unclear. The CDR3 has 14 residues. Trimming took off 0 bases at V and 7 bases at J, with 12 bases between the two ends. Looked up from germline, CDR1 is LGHNA and CDR2 is YNFKEQ. The CDR3 coding sequence is TGTGCCAGCAGCCAAGATCCGGGATTGGGTGGCTACACCTTC. This translates into CASSQDPGLGGYTF.

The sample holds a few counts of this clonotype. The chain is built from TRBV14 and TRBJ1-5, with unresolved D. CDR3 length: 13 residues. The germline V gene has CDR1 SGHDN and CDR2 FVKESK. V was shortened by 2 bases and J by 6 bases, with 8 bases between the two germline ends. This chain's CDR3 is CASSQTSGQPQHF. CDR3 in DNA: TGTGCCAGCAGCCAAACCTCCGGTCAGCCCCAGCATTTT.

This clonotype showed up many times. CDR3 coding DNA: TGTGCCAGTAGTATAGGAGGGATTGAAGCTTTCTTT. The encoded protein is CASSIGGIEAFF. The J gene is TRBJ1-1, the V gene TRBV19; D gene ambiguous. This CDR3 comprises 12 residues. Trimming removed 1 base at V and 7 bases at J, with 7 bases between. Germline CDR1 reads LNHDA; CDR2 reads SQIVND (reference sequence).

The chain has TRBV28 and TRBJ2-7, with D perhaps TRBD1 (6 bases). V was pared by 4 bases and J by 0 bases, with 13 bases between. Germline-derived CDR1 and CDR2 are MDHEN and SYDVKM. The CDR3 has 15 residues. The CDR3 DNA reads TGTGCCAGCAGTTCTCGACAGGCGAGCTCCTACGAGCAGTACTTC. Protein sequence: CASSSRQASSYEQYF.

The gene calls are TRBV29-1 and TRBJ1-1; the D is unclear. The CDR3 is made up of 13 amino acids. Looked up from germline, CDR1 is SQVTM and CDR2 is ANQGSEA. V was trimmed by 3 bases and J by 1 base, leaving 9 bases between them. CDR3: CSVEGWENTEAFF. CDR3 coding DNA: TGCAGCGTTGAGGGTTGGGAGAACACTGAAGCTTTCTTT.

This clonotype occurred many times. The chain is built from TRBV7-2 and TRBJ1-3; no definite D call. Between the trimmed V and J ends, which lost 4 bases and 0 bases, there was a span of 10 bases. The CDR3 has 15 amino acids. Looked up from germline, CDR1 is SGHTA and CDR2 is FQGNSA. The CDR3 region has the DNA TGTGCCAGCAGCTCCCGAGGGCACTCTGGAAACACCATATATTTT. Protein sequence: CASSSRGHSGNTIYF. The variable domain in full, with the rest retrieved from reference TRBV7-2 and TRBJ1-3, is GAGVSQSPSNKVTEKGKDVELRCDPISGHTALYWYRQSLGQGLEFLIYFQGNSAPDKSGLPSDRFSAERTGGSVSTLTIQRTQQEDSAVYLCASSSRGHSGNTIYFGEGSWLTVV.

Only a few counts were recorded for this clonotype. This chain uses TRBV7-9 with TRBJ1-6; D possibly corresponds to TRBD1 (6 bases). This CDR3 spans 16 amino acids. From germline, CDR1 is SEHNR and CDR2 FQNEAQ (reference sequence). V was cut by 5 bases and J by 5 bases, with 16 bases left in between. The CDR3 spells CASSPLTGFDNSPLHF. The CDR3 bases are TGTGCCAGCAGCCCCCTCACAGGGTTTGATAATTCACCCCTCCACTTT. Full variable domain (missing parts from reference TRBV7-9 and TRBJ1-6): DTGVSQNPRHKITKRGQNVTFRCDPISEHNRLYWYRQTLGQGPEFLTYFQNEAQLEKSRLLSDRFSAERPKGSFSTLEIQRTEQGDSAMYLCASSPLTGFDNSPLHFGNGTRLTVT.

The V and J genes are TRBV5-4 and TRBJ2-1, with a tentative D call TRBD1 (6 bases). Looked up from germline, CDR1 is SGHNT and CDR2 is YYREEE (reference sequence). The CDR3 length is 16 residues. Trimming stripped 0 bases from V and 0 bases from J, with 10 bases between. DNA of the CDR3: TGTGCCAGCAGCTTGGGACAGGCCATCTCCTACAATGAGCAGTTCTTC. Translating it yields CASSLGQAISYNEQFF.

About this clonotype itself: A much larger clone differs by one base, so this may be a read error. The J gene is TRBJ1-6, the V gene TRBV20-1; 11 bases align to TRBD1. Germline CDR1 DFQATT, CDR2 SNEGSKA (reference sequence). CDR3 length: 16 residues. Losses at the gene ends were 0 bases for V and 8 bases for J; bases not matched to a gene: 6. The CDR3 region has the DNA TGCAGTGCTAGAGATGAGGACAGGGGGCTTCATTCACCCCTCCACTTT. Translating it yields CSARDEDRGLHSPLHF.

This clonotype was counted many times. The chain carries TRBV5-6 and TRBJ2-5; no reliable D call. The CDR3 has 15 amino acids. V was pared by 0 bases and J by 4 bases, with 13 bases between. The V gene's germline CDR1 is SGHDT and CDR2 YYEEEE. CDR3 bases: TGTGCCAGCAGCTTGGCCGCAGGTTCTCGAGAGACCCAGTACTTC. It yields the protein CASSLAAGSRETQYF.

This clonotype occurred many times. The V call is TRBV10-3, the J call TRBJ2-2; D gene uncertain. V was clipped by 0 bases and J by 2 bases, with 10 bases between them. CDR1 is ENHRY and CDR2 is SYGVKD in the germline V gene. The CDR3 contains 16 residues. CDR3: CAISESGSVNTGELFF. For the CDR3, the DNA is TGTGCCATCAGTGAGTCCGGGTCGGTAAACACCGGGGAGCTGTTTTTT.

The genes are TRBV6-1 and TRBJ2-2; D is perhaps TRBD2 (6 bases). CDR1 MNHNS and CDR2 SASEGT come from the germline V gene. The CDR3 covers 14 residues. V lost 6 bases and J lost 0, with 8 bases in between. The CDR3 loop is CASRTSANTGELFF. DNA for the CDR3: TGTGCCAGCAGGACTAGTGCGAACACCGGGGAGCTGTTTTTT.

This clonotype was seen more than once but under ten times. The chain uses TRBV20-1 and TRBJ2-3, with 11 nucleotides matching TRBD2. Germline lookup yields CDR1 DFQATT and CDR2 SNEGSKA (reference sequence). This CDR3 is 16 amino acids long. Trimming at V came to 5 bases and at J to 2 bases, leaving 9 bases not matched to a gene. The CDR3 sequence is CSADDSGRGVTDTQYF. CDR3 bases: TGCAGTGCTGACGATAGCGGGAGGGGAGTCACAGATACGCAGTATTTT.

The V call is TRBV7-2, the J call TRBJ2-2, with TRBD2 matching over 7 bases. V trimming: 2 bases; J trimming: 8 bases; junction bases outside the gene matches: 8. Germline lookup yields CDR1 SGHTA and CDR2 FQGNSA. This CDR3 has 15 amino acids. In nucleotides, the CDR3 is TGTGCCAGCAGCTTACGGACCCAACTAGCGGGGGAGCTGTTTTTT. This gives the protein CASSLRTQLAGELFF.

For this clonotype: With a much larger clone just one base away, this may be a read error. This chain uses TRBV28 with TRBJ1-4; D is perhaps TRBD1 (6 bases). Germline CDR1 is MDHEN and CDR2 is SYDVKM. The CDR3 covers 16 residues. The germline V and J ends were trimmed by 4 bases and 4 bases, with 16 bases remaining between them. The CDR3 bases are TGTGCCAGCAGTTCCTATTGGACAGCGGTTAATGAAAAACTGTTTTTT. This gives the protein CASSSYWTAVNEKLFF.

This clonotype was counted at least ten times. The J gene is TRBJ2-7, the V gene TRBV7-2; TRBD2 matches 13 bases. The germline V gene encodes CDR1 SGHTA and CDR2 FQGNSA. After removal of 2 bases from V and 3 bases from J, the junction contained 1 base not matched to a gene. This CDR3 is built from 15 residues. As DNA, the CDR3 is TGTGCCAGCAGCTTAAGGACTAGCGGGAGCTACGAGCAGTACTTC. It encodes CASSLRTSGSYEQYF.

This clonotype was seen many times. The CDR3: CASSLVPGQNTEAFF. The CDR3 region has the DNA TGCGCCAGCAGCTTGGTTCCAGGGCAGAACACTGAAGCTTTCTTT. The chain combines TRBV5-1 with TRBJ1-1; possibly TRBD1 for D (5 bases). V lost 0 bases and J lost 1, with 10 bases in between. The length of the CDR3 is 15 residues. CDR1 SGHRS and CDR2 YFSETQ come from the germline V gene.

In this sample, this clonotype turned up many times. The chain is built from TRBV10-3 and TRBJ2-3; 7 bases match TRBD2. With V trimmed by 3 bases and J by 4 bases, 4 bases remained unmatched. CDR1 is ENHRY and CDR2 is SYGVKD in the germline V gene. This CDR3 has 14 amino acids. The CDR3 sequence: CAISDWGGSDTQYF. The CDR3 DNA follows: TGTGCCATCAGTGACTGGGGGGGGTCAGATACGCAGTATTTT.

A few counts support this clonotype. The rearrangement links TRBV28 to TRBJ2-7; TRBD2 might be the D (6 bases). CDR3 size: 15 residues. V lost 6 bases and J 3 bases, leaving 18 bases between the germline ends. Germline values: CDR1 MDHEN, CDR2 SYDVKM. The CDR3 nucleotides are TGTGCCAGCAGCCGGTCCGGGACTTTAGTCTACGAGCAGTACTTC. The encoded protein is CASSRSGTLVYEQYF.

The table lists this clonotype with many counts. The gene calls are TRBV3-1 and TRBJ2-3; a possible D gene is TRBD2 (5 bases). V was trimmed by 0 bases and J by 4 bases, leaving 11 bases between them. This CDR3 is built from 15 residues. The germline gives CDR1 LGHDT, CDR2 YNNKEL (reference sequence). In DNA, the CDR3 is TGTGCCAGCAGCCAAGATGAGGGTTTCGCAGATACGCAGTATTTT. Translating gives CASSQDEGFADTQYF.

This clonotype was recorded at least ten times. This chain connects TRBV12-3 or TRBV12-4 to TRBJ2-7, with D uncertain. The CDR3 runs to 15 residues. V lost 6 bases and J lost 3, with 18 bases in between. CDR3 coding DNA: TGTGCCAGCAGCAAACGACTCTACACGGTCTACGAGCAGTACTTC. Its translation: CASSKRLYTVYEQYF.

The genes are TRBV7-9 and TRBJ1-5, with 8 bases fitting TRBD1. Germline values: CDR1 SEHNR, CDR2 FQNEAQ (reference sequence). Trimming removed 5 bases from V and 4 bases from J; junction bases left unmatched: 4. The CDR3 totals 14 residues. The CDR3 protein is CASSEDRANQPQHF. CDR3 nucleotides: TGTGCCAGCAGCGAGGACAGGGCGAATCAGCCCCAGCATTTT.

Details on this clonotype: An end of the junction does not agree with germline; a read error may underlie this. The V gene is TRBV27, the J gene TRBJ2-6; perhaps TRBD1 as D (5 bases). CDR1 is MNHEY, CDR2 SMNVEV, per germline (reference sequence). The CDR3 runs to 15 residues. DNA of the CDR3: TGTGCCAGCGGGGCCAGTCCCTCTGGGGCCAACGGCCTGACTTTC. Amino acids: CASGASPSGANGLTF.

The count of this clonotype is one. This may be a read error: a much more frequent sequence differs by one nucleotide. The rearrangement uses TRBV28 and TRBJ1-3; D unclear. V was trimmed by 5 bases and J by 2 bases, leaving 13 bases between them. Germline CDR1 is MDHEN and CDR2 is SYDVKM. The CDR3 loop spans 15 amino acids. In DNA form, the CDR3 reads TGTGCCAGCAGTCTCCAATTGACGGCTGGAAACACCATATATTTT. Its translation is CASSLQLTAGNTIYF.

This clonotype was seen repeatedly, ten times or more. CDR3 protein: CSARTSGTDTQYF. CDR3 DNA: TGCAGTGCCCGGACTAGCGGCACAGATACGCAGTATTTT. This sequence joins TRBV20-1 and TRBJ2-3; 9 bases align to TRBD2. Germline values: CDR1 DFQATT, CDR2 SNEGSKA (reference sequence). Trimming cost V 6 bases and J 1 base; bases outside gene matches: 2. This CDR3 is built from 13 residues.

The V and J genes are TRBV5-5 and TRBJ2-2; D is perhaps TRBD1 (6 bases). V was shortened by 6 bases and J by 9 bases, with 18 bases between the two germline ends. CDR1 and CDR2 from the germline V gene are SGHKS and YYEKEE (reference sequence). The CDR3 runs 14 residues. The CDR3 loop is CASNQGQPCRELFF. Written as DNA, the CDR3 is TGTGCCAGCAACCAGGGGCAGCCCTGCCGGGAGCTGTTTTTT.

This clonotype was detected only a few times. The chain uses TRBV6-5 and TRBJ1-4, with TRBD1 identical over 9 bases. V shed 4 bases, J shed 5 bases, and the junction held 5 bases outside the gene matches. The CDR3 consists of 15 residues. Germline lookup yields CDR1 MNHEY and CDR2 SVGAGI. CDR3 in amino acids: CASSSFGQGNEKLFF. In DNA form, the CDR3 reads TGTGCCAGCAGTTCTTTCGGACAGGGGAATGAAAAACTGTTTTTT.

Many counts were recorded for this clonotype. The chain carries TRBV12-3 or TRBV12-4 and TRBJ2-5; 7 bases map to TRBD2. The CDR3 extends over 13 amino acids. V lost 7 bases and J lost 2; bases outside the gene matches: 4. The CDR3, as DNA: TGTGCCAGCACCCTTAGCGGGCAAGAGACCCAGTACTTC. Its protein is CASTLSGQETQYF.

The gene calls are TRBV2 and TRBJ2-1; D not resolved. The germline V gene encodes CDR1 SNHLY and CDR2 FYNNEI. V was pared by 7 bases and J by 7 bases, with 14 bases between. The CDR3 loop spans 13 amino acids. CDR3 loop: CASMAVARNEQFF. For the CDR3, the DNA is TGTGCCAGCATGGCGGTAGCCAGGAATGAGCAGTTCTTC.

This clonotype showed up many times. V is TRBV2 and J is TRBJ2-2; the D call may be TRBD1 or TRBD2 (5 bases each). V was clipped by 10 bases and J by 4 bases, with 16 bases between them. The CDR3 is 14 amino acids. In germline, CDR1 is SNHLY, CDR2 FYNNEI. The CDR3 DNA sequence: TGTGCCACTCAAAAGGGACGGGGCACCGGGGAGCTGTTTTTT. As protein: CATQKGRGTGELFF.